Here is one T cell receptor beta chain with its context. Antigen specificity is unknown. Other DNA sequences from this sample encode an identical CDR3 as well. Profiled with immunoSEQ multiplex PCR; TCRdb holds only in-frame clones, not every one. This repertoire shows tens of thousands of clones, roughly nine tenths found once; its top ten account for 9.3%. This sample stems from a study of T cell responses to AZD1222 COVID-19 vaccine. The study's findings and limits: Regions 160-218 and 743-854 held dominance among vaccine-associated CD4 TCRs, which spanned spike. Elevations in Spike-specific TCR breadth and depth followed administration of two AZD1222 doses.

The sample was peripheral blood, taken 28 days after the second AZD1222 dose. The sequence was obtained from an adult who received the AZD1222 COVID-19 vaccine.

The CDR3 DNA is TGCGCCAGCAGCTTCGAGGGAAGCTATGGCTACACCTTC. This gives the protein CASSFEGSYGYTF. The chain has TRBV5-1 and TRBJ1-2; D is uncertain. The germline V gene has CDR1 SGHRS and CDR2 YFSETQ. The CDR3 consists of 13 residues. V was cut by 2 bases and J by 4 bases, with 9 bases left in between.